Listed below are T cell receptor beta chains from one sample, sequenced in a study of regulatory T cells in long-lasting Graves disease. MiXCR was run by TCRdb on the multiplex PCR reads, yielding one entry per CDR3 protein. The sample yields about 340,000 distinct CDR3 sequences, 20% seen once. The sample here was peripheral blood mononuclear cells (PBMCs), taken when the disease was refractory, from a patient treated with antithyroid drugs. These receptors originate from a female donor with Graves disease. Each CDR3 is given with its conserved first and last residue. The D gene is left open where the match is weak. Not every row has a clone size; where given, it reads once, few, many or a size class.

d_gene	v_gene	abundance	j_gene	CDR3nt	CDR3aa
-	TRBV24-1	-	TRBJ1-5	TGTGCCACCAGTGTCTGGGGAAATCAGCCCCAGCATTTT	CATSVWGNQPQHF
-	TRBV7-2	-	TRBJ2-2	TGTGCCAGCAGCCCCCCACGTTTTGGGGGTCCCTCATACACCGGGGAGCTGTTTTTT	CASSPPRFGGPSYTGELFF
-	TRBV6-2/TRBV6-3	few	TRBJ1-5	TGTGCCAGCAGTGAATGGGGCCATTATCAGCCCCAGCATTTT	CASSEWGHYQPQHF
-	TRBV11-2	many	TRBJ2-7	TGTGCCAGCAGACGCGGACAGACCAGCTCCTACGAGCAGTACTTC	CASRRGQTSSYEQYF
TRBD1	TRBV27	many	TRBJ1-4	TGTGCCAGCAGTTTAACGACAGGGCAGAGGGAAAAACTGTTTTTT	CASSLTTGQREKLFF
TRBD1	TRBV7-3	few	TRBJ2-7	TGTGCCAGCAGCCGGACAGGGCGCGAGCAGTACTTC	CASSRTGREQYF
-	TRBV12-3/TRBV12-4	-	TRBJ1-5	TGTGCCAGTTGGGGATGGGGGCAGCCCCAGCATTTT	CASWGWGQPQHF
-	TRBV7-2	-	TRBJ1-6	TGTGCCAGCAGCCACCGGCGGACGTATAATTCACCCCTCCACTTT	CASSHRRTYNSPLHF
-	TRBV30	few	TRBJ1-2	TGTGCCTGGAAACTTCTGGACTATGGCTACACCTTC	CAWKLLDYGYTF
-	TRBV5-6	-	TRBJ2-5	TGTGCCAGCAGCTTGCAGTCGGCAGGGGAGACCCAGTACTTC	CASSLQSAGETQYF
-	TRBV28	many	TRBJ1-6	TGTGCCAGCAGTTTAGGGGGGAGCAATTCACCCCTCCACTTT	CASSLGGSNSPLHF
-	TRBV11-2	many	TRBJ2-7	TGTGCCAGCAGCTTATTTAAGAATCCCTACGAGCAGTACTTC	CASSLFKNPYEQYF
-	TRBV2	many	TRBJ1-5	TGTGCCAGCAGGGGAAGCAATCAGCCCCAGCATTTT	CASRGSNQPQHF
TRBD1	TRBV19	few	TRBJ1-2	TGTGCCAGTACCCCGGGACAGAAATATGGCTACACCTTC	CASTPGQKYGYTF
TRBD1	TRBV5-1	-	TRBJ2-7	TGCGCCAGCAGCTTGGCCGGGACAGGGAGGTACGAGCAGTACTTC	CASSLAGTGRYEQYF
-	TRBV15	few	TRBJ1-6	TGTGCCACCAGCAGAGTGGAGAGGGGAGCACCCCTCCACTTT	CATSRVERGAPLHF
-	TRBV28	many	TRBJ2-4	TGTGCCAGCAGCCGAAGGGAGGCCAAAAACATTCAGTACTTC	CASSRREAKNIQYF
-	TRBV27	many	TRBJ1-2	TGTGCCAGCAGGTCCCTTTTCGGGGGGTCTAACTATGGCTACACCTTC	CASRSLFGGSNYGYTF
-	TRBV5-5	-	TRBJ2-7	TGTGCCAGCAGCATTGTAGACCCAGGGCGCGAGCAGTACTTC	CASSIVDPGREQYF
-	TRBV28	many	TRBJ1-5	TGTGCCAGCAGTGTGGCGTTTCGGGGTCTCAATCAGCCCCAGCATTTT	CASSVAFRGLNQPQHF
TRBD1	TRBV6-1	-	TRBJ1-5	TGTGCCAGCAGGGAGGGACAGGGGGCTTTTCGTAGCAATCAGCCCCAGCATTTT	CASREGQGAFRSNQPQHF
TRBD2	TRBV20-1	-	TRBJ2-7	TGCAGTGCTAGAGTGGGACTAGCGGGAGTAGGTGAGCAGTACTTC	CSARVGLAGVGEQYF
TRBD2	TRBV30	-	TRBJ2-7	TGTGCCTACGCCGGGGTAGCGGGAGCGGGTTCCTACGAGCAGTACTTC	CAYAGVAGAGSYEQYF
TRBD1	TRBV20-1	few	TRBJ1-2	TGCAGTGCTAGGACAGGGGAGGACTATGGCTACACCTTC	CSARTGEDYGYTF
-	TRBV6-5	few	TRBJ2-7	TGTGCCAGCAGTTACTCCCTTGCAGGCCTTAGGGAGCAGTACTTC	CASSYSLAGLREQYF
TRBD1	TRBV5-6	-	TRBJ1-1	TGTGCCAGCAGCTGGCTGGACAGGGGGAACACTGAAGCTTTCTTT	CASSWLDRGNTEAFF
-	TRBV12-3/TRBV12-4	many	TRBJ1-6	TGTGCCAGCAGTTTTGATATGGCAGTAGGTTCACCCCTCCACTTT	CASSFDMAVGSPLHF
TRBD1	TRBV5-1	-	TRBJ2-7	TGCGCCAGCAGCCCCCGACAGGGCTCCTACGAGCAGCACTTC	CASSPRQGSYEQHF
-	TRBV4-3	few	TRBJ1-4	TGCGCCAGCAGCCAAGATTGGGGTGAAAAACTGTTTTTT	CASSQDWGEKLFF
-	TRBV5-1	few	TRBJ2-5	TGCGCCAGCAGCTTGTCGGTATCAGAGACCCAGTACTTC	CASSLSVSETQYF
-	TRBV7-9	-	TRBJ2-7	TGTGCCAGCAGTTCGGGACACTCGAAGGGTTACGAGCAGTACTTC	CASSSGHSKGYEQYF
-	TRBV20-1	many	TRBJ1-5	TGCAGTGCTAGGCAACAGGGATGGAGCAATCAGCCCCAGCATTTT	CSARQQGWSNQPQHF
TRBD1	TRBV10-3	few	TRBJ2-7	TGTGCCATCAGAAGCCCATGGCCGGGACAGGGATTCTACGAGCAGTACTTC	CAIRSPWPGQGFYEQYF
-	TRBV12-3/TRBV12-4	few	TRBJ1-1	TGTGCCAGCAGTTTCCCTTTCCAGGGCCTGGGCAGGACTGAAGCTTTCTTT	CASSFPFQGLGRTEAFF
-	TRBV2	many	TRBJ2-7	TGTGCCGTAACGGCAGGCTACGAGCAGTACTTC	CAVTAGYEQYF
TRBD1	TRBV12-3/TRBV12-4	few	TRBJ2-7	TGTGCCAGCAGTTCCGACAGGGGGCAGGGCTACGAGCAGTACTTC	CASSSDRGQGYEQYF
TRBD1	TRBV12-3/TRBV12-4	many	TRBJ1-3	TGTGCCAGCAGGGGAAGGGGGCTTCACTCTGGAAACACCATATATTTT	CASRGRGLHSGNTIYF
-	TRBV6-1	many	TRBJ2-7	TGTGCCAGCACCCAGGTGGAGTGGCCTAGAGTGTACGAGCAGTACTTC	CASTQVEWPRVYEQYF
TRBD2	TRBV12-3/TRBV12-4	many	TRBJ2-7	TGTGCCAGCGCCGGGACTAGCGTTTACGAGCAGTACTTC	CASAGTSVYEQYF
-	TRBV20-1	many	TRBJ1-5	TGCAGTGCAAGCCGCGGGGTTTTCAATCAGCCCCAGCATTTT	CSASRGVFNQPQHF
-	TRBV2	many	TRBJ2-7	TGTGCCAGCAGCGATGGAACCTCGACCCGATGGGCCTACGAGCAGTACTTC	CASSDGTSTRWAYEQYF
-	TRBV6-1	-	TRBJ2-7	TGTGCCAGCAGTCCTTATGACTCGTCCGAGCAGTACTTC	CASSPYDSSEQYF
-	TRBV5-8	-	TRBJ2-7	TGTGCCAGCAGCGAGGATCGAGCTTACGAGCAGTACTTC	CASSEDRAYEQYF
-	TRBV19	-	TRBJ1-4	TGTGCCAGTAGTACTCATTCAGCAACTAATGAAAAACTGTTTTTT	CASSTHSATNEKLFF
-	TRBV6-2/TRBV6-3	-	TRBJ2-3	TGTGCCAACACCTGTCGTGGGACTAGCACAGATACGCAGTATTTT	CANTCRGTSTDTQYF
-	TRBV20-1	few	TRBJ2-7	TGCAGTGCTCGAATTGGGATCCCGGGGCTTACCTACGAGCAGTACTTC	CSARIGIPGLTYEQYF
TRBD2	TRBV11-2	many	TRBJ2-7	TGTGCCAGCAGCTTAATGGCGGGAGGGCCCTCCCACGAGCAGTACTTC	CASSLMAGGPSHEQYF
-	TRBV28	few	TRBJ1-4	TGTGCCAGCCGTGACTTTGCAACTAATGAAAAACTGTTTTTT	CASRDFATNEKLFF
-	TRBV30	many	TRBJ1-6	TGTGCCTTCCGGACTGGTCGCTCCTATAATTCACCCCTCCACTTT	CAFRTGRSYNSPLHF